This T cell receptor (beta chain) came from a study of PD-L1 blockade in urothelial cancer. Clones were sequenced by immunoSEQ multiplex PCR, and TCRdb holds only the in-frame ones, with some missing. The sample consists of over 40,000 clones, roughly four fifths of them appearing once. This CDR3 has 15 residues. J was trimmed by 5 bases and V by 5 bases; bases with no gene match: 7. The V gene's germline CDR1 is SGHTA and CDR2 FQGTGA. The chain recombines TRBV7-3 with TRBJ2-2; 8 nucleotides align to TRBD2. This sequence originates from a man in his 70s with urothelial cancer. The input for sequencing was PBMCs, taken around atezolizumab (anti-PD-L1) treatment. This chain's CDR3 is CASSPGLVKTGELFF. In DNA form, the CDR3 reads TGTGCCAGCAGCCCGGGACTAGTGAAGACCGGGGAGCTGTTTTTT.